The 13 T cell receptor beta chains in this list originate from one sample, sequenced in a study of T-cell reconstitution after alpha-beta-depleted transplantation in children. Construction of the TCRbeta library involved unique molecular identifiers. Using its own MiXCR run on the PCR reads, TCRdb lists one record per CDR3 protein. Of a few hundred thousand distinct CDR3 sequences listed, approximately 23% were seen once; the top ten hold roughly 11%. This material consisted of PBMCs, mostly from graft donor cells, taken 180 days after TCRalphabeta/CD19-depleted stem cell transplant. Every receptor here comes from a male patient between 10 and 17 years old who had a stem cell transplant for acute lymphoblastic leukemia, so the T cells may come from the graft donor.

A few counts support this clonotype. This chain joins TRBV15 and TRBJ2-3; TRBD1 agrees at 7 bases. Trimming took 0 bases from V and 8 from J; bases not matched to a gene: 11. Per the germline V gene, CDR1 is LNHNV and CDR2 is YYDKDF (reference sequence). CDR3 length equals 16 residues. The CDR3 coding sequence is TGTGCCACCAGCAGAGATCTAGGGGGCGTAGGTGGTACGCAGTATTTT. It encodes CATSRDLGGVGGTQYF.

The chain links TRBV14 to TRBJ1-4; D is undetermined. Looked up from germline, CDR1 is SGHDN and CDR2 is FVKESK. Deletions cut 3 bases from V and 6 bases from J, with 5 bases between. CDR3 size: 12 residues. The CDR3 DNA reads as TGTGCCAGCAGCCAGACTGATGAAAAACTGTTTTTT. This sequence encodes CASSQTDEKLFF.

The chain uses TRBV14 and TRBJ2-7; 10 bases are shared with TRBD1. The V gene end was trimmed by 3 bases and the J gene end by 4 bases; junction bases not matched to a gene: 6. CDR1 SGHDN and CDR2 FVKESK come from the germline V gene. The CDR3 has 15 residues. CDR3: CASSHKTGGRYEQYF. The CDR3 nucleotides read TGTGCCAGCAGCCACAAGACAGGGGGCAGGTACGAGCAGTACTTC. Combining the CDR3 with reference TRBV14 and TRBJ2-7 gives the whole variable domain EAGVTQFPSHSVIEKGQTVTLRCDPISGHDNLYWYRRVMGKEIKFLLHFVKESKQDESGMPNNRFLAERTGGTYSTLKVQPAELEDSGVYFCASSHKTGGRYEQYFGPGTRLTVT.

This clonotype was detected a few times. The chain carries TRBV20-1 and TRBJ2-1, with D unclear. This CDR3 is built from 15 residues. V gave up 1 base and J gave up 2 bases, with 12 bases separating them. CDR1 and CDR2 from the germline V gene are DFQATT and SNEGSKA (reference sequence). In nucleotides, the CDR3 is TGCAGTGCTAGAGGTAGTCCCCCAACCTACAATGAGCAGTTCTTC. Amino acids: CSARGSPPTYNEQFF.

This chain uses TRBV9 with TRBJ2-3; no firm D call. Looked up from germline, CDR1 is SGDLS and CDR2 is YYNGEE. Trimming took 1 base from V and 3 from J, leaving 15 bases between them. The CDR3 sequence is 16 residues long. The CDR3 DNA reads as TGTGCCAGCAGCGTATCGACCAACCCCGGGACAGATACGCAGTATTTT. Amino acids: CASSVSTNPGTDTQYF.

This clonotype was seen more than once but under ten times. DNA for the CDR3: TGCGCCAGCAGCCACTCCGGGACAGGGAGCACTGAAGCTTTCTTT. Amino acids: CASSHSGTGSTEAFF. The chain combines TRBV5-1 with TRBJ1-1, with 9 bases identical to TRBD1. J was trimmed by 4 bases and V by 4 bases; bases with no gene match: 8. The CDR3 consists of 15 residues. CDR1 is SGHRS and CDR2 is YFSETQ in the germline V gene.

V and J are TRBV12-3 or TRBV12-4 and TRBJ2-3; D is ambiguous. V was pared by 5 bases and J by 5 bases, with 14 bases between. This CDR3 is 14 amino acids long. CDR3: CASSPASGEDTQYF. CDR3 coding DNA: TGTGCCAGCAGTCCCGCAAGTGGAGAAGATACGCAGTATTTT.

This chain links TRBV4-1 with TRBJ2-7; D possibly corresponds to TRBD1 (6 bases). Germline CDR1 MGHRA, CDR2 YSYEKL. V lost 3 bases and J 5 bases, leaving 17 bases between the germline ends. The CDR3 runs 15 residues. The CDR3, as DNA: TGCGCCAGCAGCCATGGGGCAGGGGAGTACCACGAGCAGTACTTC. This encodes CASSHGAGEYHEQYF.

J is TRBJ1-1 and V is TRBV20-1; D uncertain. Germline CDR1 and CDR2: DFQATT and SNEGSKA (reference sequence). V lost 0 bases and J lost 6, with 8 bases in between. The CDR3 runs to 12 residues. The CDR3 loop reads CSARDMKAEAFF. In DNA form, the CDR3 reads TGCAGTGCTAGAGATATGAAGGCTGAAGCTTTCTTT.

The chain carries TRBV11-3 and TRBJ2-7, with a weak D call TRBD1 (5 bases). V lost 3 bases and J lost 6, with 12 bases in between. Germline V CDR1 and CDR2: SGHNT, YENEEA. The CDR3 contains 13 residues. CDR3 in amino acids: CASSFGSGFEQYF. The CDR3 DNA reads TGTGCCAGCAGCTTCGGATCAGGGTTCGAGCAGTACTTC.

This clonotype turned up a few times. The chain joins TRBV20-1 to TRBJ2-1; D gene ambiguous. CDR1 and CDR2 (germline): DFQATT, SNEGSKA (reference sequence). CDR3 length equals 16 residues. The ends were cut back, 0 bases at V and 1 base at J, with 13 bases in the middle. The chain's CDR3 is CSARDRSGSSYNEQFF. The CDR3, as DNA: TGCAGTGCTAGAGATCGATCCGGGTCGTCCTACAATGAGCAGTTCTTC.

The genes are TRBV11-3 and TRBJ2-3; D remains unclear. The CDR3 totals 14 residues. Trimming took off 0 bases at V and 5 bases at J, with 9 bases between the two ends. Germline V gene lookup returns CDR1 SGHNT and CDR2 YENEEA. CDR3 sequence (DNA): TGTGCCAGCAGCTTAGACCCCCATGGAGATACGCAGTATTTT. Amino acid sequence: CASSLDPHGDTQYF.

This clonotype was recorded a few times. This chain joins TRBV7-9 and TRBJ2-7, with TRBD2 as a possible D gene (5 bases). The CDR3 runs to 13 residues. Between the trimmed V and J ends, which lost 0 bases and 5 bases, there was a span of 8 bases. The V gene's germline CDR1 is SEHNR and CDR2 FQNEAQ (reference sequence). CDR3 sequence: CASSLALGDEQYF. The CDR3 region has the DNA TGTGCCAGCAGCTTAGCGCTGGGAGACGAGCAGTACTTC. Full variable domain (missing parts from reference TRBV7-9 and TRBJ2-7): DTGVSQNPRHKITKRGQNVTFRCDPISEHNRLYWYRQTLGQGPEFLTYFQNEAQLEKSRLLSDRFSAERPKGSFSTLEIQRTEQGDSAMYLCASSLALGDEQYFGPGTRLTVT.